This TCR beta chain was sequenced during a study of blood T cell repertoires in COVID-19. About the study: Acute and convalescent COVID-19 specimens originated in the United States, Italy and Spain. The cDNA or gDNA used as material had been derived from T cells, B-cell-depleted T cells, or PBMCs.

As originally analysed: Estimates of nucleated cell counts were drawn from the amplification of reference gene primers. Generated by immunoSEQ multiplex PCR, the TCRdb table keeps only in-frame clones and is missing some. V, J and clone size are those of that table, while D and trimming were read from the DNA. The sample lists some 100,000 clones, roughly 87% occurring once. The CDR3 contains 15 residues. V was trimmed by 0 bases and J by 7 bases, leaving 15 bases between them. Germline V gene data show CDR1 as MNHNS and CDR2 as SASEGT. The sequence came from a human donor in a cohort sampled during active COVID-19. The sequenced sample was peripheral blood. This sequence joins TRBV6-1 and TRBJ1-2; weak D call: TRBD1 (6 bases). CDR3 region: CASSEALYWGPGYTF. The CDR3 DNA follows: TGTGCCAGCAGTGAAGCGCTATATTGGGGGCCTGGCTACACCTTC.